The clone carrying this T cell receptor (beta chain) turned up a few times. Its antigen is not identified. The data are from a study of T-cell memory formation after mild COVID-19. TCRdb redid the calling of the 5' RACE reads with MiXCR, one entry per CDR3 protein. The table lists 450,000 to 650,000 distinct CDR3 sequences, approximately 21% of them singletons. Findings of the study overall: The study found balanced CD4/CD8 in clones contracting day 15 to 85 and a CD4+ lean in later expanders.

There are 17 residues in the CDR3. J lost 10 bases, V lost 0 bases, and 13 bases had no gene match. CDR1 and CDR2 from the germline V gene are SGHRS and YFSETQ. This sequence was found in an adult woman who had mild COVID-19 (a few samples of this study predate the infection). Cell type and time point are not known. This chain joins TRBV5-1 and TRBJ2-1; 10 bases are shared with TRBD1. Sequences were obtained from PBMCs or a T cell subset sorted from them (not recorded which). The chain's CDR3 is CASSLGWDRGGFQEQFF. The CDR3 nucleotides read TGCGCCAGCAGCTTGGGCTGGGACAGGGGAGGTTTCCAGGAGCAGTTCTTC. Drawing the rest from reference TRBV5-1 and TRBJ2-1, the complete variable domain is KAGVTQTPRYLIKTRGQQVTLSCSPISGHRSVSWYQQTPGQGLQFLFEYFSETQRNKGNFPGRFSGRQFSNSRSEMNVSTLELGDSALYLCASSLGWDRGGFQEQFFGPGTRLTVL.